What follows are 10 T cell receptor beta chains derived from one specimen sequenced in a study of read filtering for tumor transcriptome and immune sequencing. Molecular barcoded adaptors covering alpha/delta and beta/gamma chains were used on roughly 400 ng RNA. TCRdb recomputed calls from the reads with MiXCR, one row per CDR3 protein. The sample lists roughly 46,000 distinct CDR3 sequences, over 9.5% occurring once. Sequenced: a population of CD138-negative cells sorted from bone marrow. These receptors came from a donor over 35 with multiple myeloma.

This clonotype was found many times. The genes are TRBV6-6 and TRBJ2-7, with 10 bases matching TRBD1. V gave up 7 bases and J gave up 3 bases; unmatched junction bases: 9. This CDR3 has 15 residues. The germline V gene has CDR1 MNHNY and CDR2 SVGAGI (reference sequence). CDR3 protein: CASTRGGQGLYEQYF. CDR3 DNA: TGTGCCAGCACTAGGGGGGGACAGGGGCTCTACGAGCAGTACTTC.

A note on this clonotype: At one end the junction does not follow the germline gene, possibly because of a read error. The V and J genes are TRBV5-4 and TRBJ2-1, with 10 bases that match TRBD1. The CDR3 extends over 16 amino acids. Germline lookup yields CDR1 SGHNT and CDR2 YYREEE (reference sequence). CDR3 amino acids: CASSQDRGPSYNGQFF. The CDR3 nucleotides are TGTGCCAGCAGCCAAGACAGGGGGCCCTCCTACAATGGGCAGTTCTTC.

Details on this clonotype: A far larger clone differs by one base, so this is likely a read error. J is TRBJ2-4 and V is TRBV6-2 or TRBV6-3; 8 nucleotides align to TRBD2. Germline V gene data show CDR1 as MNHEY and CDR2 as SVGEGT. The CDR3 has 16 amino acids. The CDR3 spells CACSYPFGAGDREQYF. CDR3 nucleotide sequence: TGTGCCTGCAGTTACCCGTTCGGAGCGGGAGATCGGGAGCAGTACTTC.

The table lists this clonotype with many counts. In DNA, the CDR3 is TGCAGTGTGGGACGGGACCAAGAGACCCAGTACTTC. Encoded protein: CSVGRDQETQYF. The chain links TRBV29-1 to TRBJ2-5; D may match TRBD1 or TRBD2 (5 bases each). Germline loops: CDR1 SQVTM, CDR2 ANQGSEA. This CDR3 is 12 amino acids long.

This clonotype was observed at least ten times. The chain uses TRBV9 and TRBJ2-1; 12 bases align to TRBD2. The CDR3 sequence is 15 residues long. The germline V gene has CDR1 SGDLS and CDR2 YYNGEE. V was pared by 3 bases and J by 8 bases, with 6 bases of the junction left unmatched. CDR3 DNA: TGTGCCAGCAGCGCCCGACTAGCGGGAGACGATGAGCAGTTCTTC. Encoded protein: CASSARLAGDDEQFF.

Notes on this clonotype: A much larger clone differs from this one at a single base, so this may be a read error. The genes are TRBV29-1 and TRBJ2-2; D unresolved. The length of the CDR3 is 12 residues. Per germline, CDR1 SQVTM and CDR2 ANQGSEA. As DNA, the CDR3 is TGCAGCGTTGAGGCGAACACCAGGGAGCTGTTTTTT. It codes for CSVEANTRELFF.

This clonotype was seen repeatedly, ten times or more. Here the CDR3 reads CSGSADRGTEAFF. DNA of the CDR3: TGCAGCGGCTCTGCCGACAGGGGCACTGAAGCTTTCTTT. The chain recombines TRBV29-1 with TRBJ1-1, with 8 bases lining up with TRBD1. V was clipped by 7 bases and J by 4 bases; unmatched bases: 8. Looked up from germline, CDR1 is SQVTM and CDR2 is ANQGSEA. The CDR3 totals 13 residues.

In its sample, this clonotype was seen a few times. This may be a read error: a much more frequent sequence differs by one nucleotide. The chain combines TRBV6-2 or TRBV6-3 with TRBJ2-7; 7 bases agree with TRBD1. V gave up 0 bases and J gave up 6 bases; unmatched junction bases: 5. This CDR3 has 14 amino acids. Per germline, CDR1 MNHEY and CDR2 SVGEGT. DNA of the CDR3: TGTGCCAGCAGTTACTCAGGGGGCCGGTGCGAGCAGTACTTC. As protein: CASSYSGGRCEQYF.

This clonotype was recorded at least ten times. This chain joins TRBV29-1 and TRBJ2-5; 13 bases are shared with TRBD2. The length of the CDR3 is 16 residues. Unmatched junction bases numbered 12, after V lost 7 bases and J lost 4 bases. CDR1 and CDR2 from the germline V gene are SQVTM and ANQGSEA. Here the CDR3 DNA reads TGCAGCGGAGACGGGACTAGCGGGATTAGGGGAGAGACCCAGTACTTC. It translates to CSGDGTSGIRGETQYF.

Ten or more counts support this clonotype. The chain joins TRBV12-2 to TRBJ2-7; TRBD2, as called in the table, went unchecked against the DNA. TRBV12-2 is a pseudogene locus. The CDR3 is 13 residues long. The CDR3 loop is CASRRSGPYEQYF. For the CDR3, the DNA is TGTGCAAGTCGCCGTAGCGGGCCCTACGAGCAGTACTTC.